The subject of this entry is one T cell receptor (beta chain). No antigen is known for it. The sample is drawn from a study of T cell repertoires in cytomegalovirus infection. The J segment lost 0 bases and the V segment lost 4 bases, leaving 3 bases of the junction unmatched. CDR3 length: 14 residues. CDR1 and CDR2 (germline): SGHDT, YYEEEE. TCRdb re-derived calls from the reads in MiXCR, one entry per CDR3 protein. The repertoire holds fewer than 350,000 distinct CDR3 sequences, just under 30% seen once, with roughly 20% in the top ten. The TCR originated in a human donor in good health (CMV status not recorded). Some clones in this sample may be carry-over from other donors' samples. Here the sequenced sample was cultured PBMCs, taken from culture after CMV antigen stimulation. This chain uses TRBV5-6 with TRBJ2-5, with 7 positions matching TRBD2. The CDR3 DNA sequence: TGTGCCAGCAGCCTAGCGGCGTACCAAGAGACCCAGTACTTC. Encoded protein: CASSLAAYQETQYF.